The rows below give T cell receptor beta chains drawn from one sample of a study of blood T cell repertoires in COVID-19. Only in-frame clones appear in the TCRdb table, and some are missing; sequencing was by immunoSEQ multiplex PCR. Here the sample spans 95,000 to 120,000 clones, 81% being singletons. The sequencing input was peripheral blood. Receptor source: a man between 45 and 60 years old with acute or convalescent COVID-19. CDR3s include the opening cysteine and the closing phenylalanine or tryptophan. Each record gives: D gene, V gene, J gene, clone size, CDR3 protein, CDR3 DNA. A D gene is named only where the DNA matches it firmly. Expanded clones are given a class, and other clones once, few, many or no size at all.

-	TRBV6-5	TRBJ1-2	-	CASSYSGTLQGSGYTF	TGTGCCAGCAGTTACTCAGGCACCTTGCAGGGAAGTGGCTACACCTTC
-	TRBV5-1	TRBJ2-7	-	CASSLREAGTDEQYF	TGCGCCAGCAGCTTACGAGAAGCGGGTACTGACGAGCAGTACTTC
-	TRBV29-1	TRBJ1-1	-	CSVEVSMNTEAFF	TGCAGCGTTGAAGTCAGTATGAACACTGAAGCTTTCTTT
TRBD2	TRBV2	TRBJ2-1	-	CASRGLAGGHPFF	TGTGCCAGCAGAGGGCTAGCGGGGGGGCATCCGTTCTTC
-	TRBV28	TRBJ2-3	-	CAGSPGQGRTDTQYF	TGTGCCGGCAGCCCCGGGCAGGGGCGGACAGATACGCAGTATTTT
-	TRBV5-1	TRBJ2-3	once	CASSLEGRRNTDTQYF	TGCGCCAGCAGCTTGGAGGGGCGAAGAAACACAGATACGCAGTATTTT
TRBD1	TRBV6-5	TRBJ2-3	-	CASRPGQGNTDTQYF	TGTGCCAGCAGACCCGGACAGGGCAACACAGATACGCAGTATTTT
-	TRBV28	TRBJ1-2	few	CASSLALWAGYTF	TGTGCCAGCAGTTTAGCCCTGTGGGCTGGCTACACCTTC
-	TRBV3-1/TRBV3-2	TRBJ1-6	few	CASSQAGRDSSPLHF	TGTGCCAGCAGCCAAGCTGGCAGGGATAGTTCACCCCTCCACTTT
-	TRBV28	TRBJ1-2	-	CASSLSPDIVGYTF	TGTGCCAGCAGTTTATCCCCGGACATTGTAGGCTACACCTTC
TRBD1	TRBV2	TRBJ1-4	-	CASRRQGEEKLFF	TGTGCCAGCAGAAGACAGGGGGAAGAAAAACTGTTTTTT
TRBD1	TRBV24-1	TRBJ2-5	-	CATSDLDRDRGTETQYF	TGTGCCACCAGTGATTTGGATCGGGACAGGGGGACGGAGACCCAGTACTTC
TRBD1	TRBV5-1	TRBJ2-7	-	CASSTPGQGTYEQYF	TGCGCCAGCAGCACCCCGGGACAGGGCACCTACGAGCAGTACTTC
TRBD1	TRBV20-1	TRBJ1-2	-	CSASSRGSYGYTF	TGCAGTGCTAGTAGCAGGGGGTCCTATGGCTACACCTTC
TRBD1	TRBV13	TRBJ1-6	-	CASSLRTGQGYSPLHF	TGTGCCAGCAGCTTACGTACGGGACAGGGATATTCACCCCTCCACTTT
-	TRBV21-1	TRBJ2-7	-	CASSNRDRSPGEQYF	TGTGCCAGCAGCAACCGGGACAGGTCCCCGGGCGAGCAGTACTTC
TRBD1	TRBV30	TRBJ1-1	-	CAWTRGRADTEAFF	TGTGCCTGGACCAGGGGGCGCGCGGACACTGAAGCTTTCTTT
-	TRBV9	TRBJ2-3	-	CASSPSGSASDTQYF	TGTGCCAGCAGCCCCTCCGGGAGCGCGTCAGATACGCAGTATTTT
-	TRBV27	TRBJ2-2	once	CASSLYGGTGELFF	TGTGCCAGCAGTTTATACGGGGGAACCGGGGAGCTGTTTTTT
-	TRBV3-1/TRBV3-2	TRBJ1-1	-	CASSPRRNTEAFF	TGTGCCAGCAGCCCCCGGAGGAACACTGAAGCTTTCTTT
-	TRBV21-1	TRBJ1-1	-	CASSKAGRDGTEAFF	TGTGCCAGCAGCAAAGCTGGGCGGGATGGAACTGAAGCTTTCTTT
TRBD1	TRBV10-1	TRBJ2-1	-	CASSESPGTGNNEQFF	TGCGCCAGCAGTGAGTCCCCCGGGACAGGGAACAATGAGCAGTTCTTC
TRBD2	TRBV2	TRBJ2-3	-	CASSVSGGLDTQYF	TGTGCCAGCAGTGTCAGCGGGGGGCTGGATACGCAGTATTTT
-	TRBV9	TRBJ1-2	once	CASSPDTNYGYTF	TGTGCCAGCAGCCCGGACACTAACTATGGCTACACCTTC
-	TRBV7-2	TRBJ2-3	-	CASSLAGLGLTDTQYF	TGTGCCAGCAGCTTAGCCGGACTGGGCTTAACAGATACGCAGTATTTT
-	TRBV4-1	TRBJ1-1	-	CASSQGGGGINTEAFF	TGCGCCAGCAGCCAAGGCGGGGGAGGGATTAACACTGAAGCTTTCTTT
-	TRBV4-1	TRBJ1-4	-	CASSQVQGNEKLFF	TGCGCCAGCAGCCAAGTCCAGGGTAATGAAAAACTGTTTTTT
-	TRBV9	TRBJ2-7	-	CASSVRSGPPYEQYF	TGTGCCAGCAGCGTAAGGAGCGGGCCCCCCTACGAGCAGTACTTC
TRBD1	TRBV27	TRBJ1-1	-	CASSTRDRGWTEAFF	TGTGCCAGCAGTACCCGGGACAGGGGTTGGACTGAAGCTTTCTTT
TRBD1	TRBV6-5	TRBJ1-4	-	CASGQGPANEKLFF	TGTGCCAGCGGACAGGGGCCGGCTAATGAAAAACTGTTTTTT
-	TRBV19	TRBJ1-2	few	CASSIVGTQIYTF	TGTGCCAGTAGTATAGTGGGCACCCAGATCTACACCTTC
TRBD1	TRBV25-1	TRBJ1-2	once	CASSEGDGTGGSYGYTF	TGTGCCAGCAGTGAGGGGGACGGGACAGGGGGGTCATATGGCTACACCTTC
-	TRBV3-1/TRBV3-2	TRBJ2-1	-	CASSQTGRGIVAEQFF	TGTGCCAGCAGCCAAACGGGGCGGGGTATAGTGGCCGAGCAGTTCTTC
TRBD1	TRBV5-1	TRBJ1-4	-	CASSLAPDRGLGGRKLFF	TGCGCCAGCAGCTTGGCCCCGGACAGGGGGCTGGGAGGGCGAAAACTGTTTTTT
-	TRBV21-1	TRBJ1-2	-	CASSVSVGQGDGYTF	TGTGCCAGCAGCGTATCGGTGGGACAGGGGGATGGCTACACCTTC
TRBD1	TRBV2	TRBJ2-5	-	CASKGQGAVGTQYF	TGTGCCAGCAAGGGACAGGGGGCGGTGGGGACCCAGTACTTC
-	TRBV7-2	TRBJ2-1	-	CASAVMSSYNEQFF	TGTGCCAGCGCCGTTATGAGCTCCTACAATGAGCAGTTCTTC
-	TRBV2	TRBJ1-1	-	CASSVDPNTEAFF	TGTGCCAGCAGTGTAGATCCGAACACTGAAGCTTTCTTT
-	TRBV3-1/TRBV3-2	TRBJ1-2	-	CASSPSLDRNYGYTF	TGTGCCAGCAGCCCTTCTTTGGACAGAAACTATGGCTACACCTTC
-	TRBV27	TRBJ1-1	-	CASSLIGGESRTTEAFF	TGTGCCAGCAGTTTAATAGGGGGGGAATCGAGGACCACTGAAGCTTTCTTT
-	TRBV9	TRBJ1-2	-	CASSPSADGLRRYGYTF	TGTGCCAGCAGCCCCTCTGCCGACGGACTGCGACGCTATGGCTACACCTTC
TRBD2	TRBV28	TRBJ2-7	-	CASSSLGGLAGTYEQYF	TGTGCCAGCAGTTCCCTCGGGGGACTAGCGGGGACCTACGAGCAGTACTTC